This T cell receptor beta chain was captured by sequencing in a study of blood T cell repertoires in COVID-19. The overall study: Samples of COVID-19 (acute and convalescent) were obtained from the United States, Italy and Spain.

Per the original methods: Amplified reference gene primers provided the basis for estimating nucleated cell counts. Produced via immunoSEQ multiplex PCR; TCRdb's table is partial and in-frame only. That table supplies the V and J calls and clone size; D and trimming were determined from the DNA. This sample has 410,000 or so clones; around 91% occur once, and the top ten carry roughly 1.6%. The CDR3 contains 18 residues. Germline V gives CDR1 SGHRS, CDR2 YFSETQ. V shed 5 bases and J shed 1 base, with 25 bases lying between them. The V gene is TRBV5-1, the J gene TRBJ2-7; D possibly corresponds to TRBD1 (6 bases). The specimen sequenced was peripheral blood. This TCR was recovered from a woman aged 40 to 50 with COVID-19, enrolled during active disease. DNA of the CDR3: TGCGCCAGCAGAAATGGGGGCCCCCAGACAGGCTTATCCTACGAGCAGTACTTC. The encoded protein is CASRNGGPQTGLSYEQYF.